At least ten counts were recorded for the clone carrying this TCR beta chain. The antigen remains unidentified. Germline V gene data show CDR1 as SGDLS and CDR2 as YYNGEE. The length of the CDR3 is 15 residues. Trimming cost V 2 bases and J 3 bases, with 12 bases left between them. This specimen belongs to a study of spatial heterogeneity in lung cancer. MiXCR was run by TCRdb on the 5' RACE reads, yielding one entry per CDR3 protein. This table holds roughly 16,000 distinct CDR3 sequences, about 6.8% found once. Time point specified: sample taken at primary tumor resection. Study-wide findings and caveats: One measure, the expanded intratumoral alpha and beta TCR count, tracked tumor mutation counts.

The sequencing here drew on lung tumor tissue, taken at surgery. The sequence derives from a female donor with early-stage non-small cell lung cancer. The chain recombines TRBV9 with TRBJ2-1, with a weak D call TRBD1 (6 bases). The CDR3 loop is CASSVTGHLYNEQFF. CDR3 bases: TGTGCCAGCAGCGTCACAGGGCACCTCTACAATGAGCAGTTCTTC.